A selection of T cell receptor beta chains follows, all from one sample in a study of T cells after yellow fever vaccination. TCRdb re-called the 5' RACE reads with MiXCR, one entry per CDR3 protein. The table records around 100,000 distinct CDR3 sequences, under 7% of them present only once. This specimen consisted of CD8+ T cells sorted from PBMCs, obtained 10 days after the yellow fever booster vaccination. The source is a man between 18 and 29 years old who received the YFV17D yellow fever vaccine. Each CDR3 is given with its conserved first and last residue. The D gene is left open where the match is weak. Part of the rows lack a size; the others show once, few, many or a class for expanded clones.

V gene,D gene,J gene,clone size,CDR3 protein,CDR3 DNA
TRBV30,NA,TRBJ2-1,NA,CAWSHGDFNEQFF,TGTGCCTGGAGTCACGGGGACTTCAATGAGCAGTTCTTC
TRBV7-6,TRBD2,TRBJ2-1,NA,CASAGLAGVNEQFF,TGTGCCAGCGCGGGGCTAGCGGGGGTCAATGAGCAGTTCTTC
TRBV5-4,NA,TRBJ2-7,few,CASSWERQTYEQYF,TGTGCCAGCAGCTGGGAGAGACAGACCTACGAGCAGTACTTC
TRBV7-3,NA,TRBJ1-4,NA,CASSPGRAPGEKLFF,TGTGCCAGCAGCCCCGGCCGGGCCCCGGGGGAAAAACTGTTTTTT
TRBV5-4,NA,TRBJ2-3,few,CASSGGQDRDTQYF,TGTGCCAGCAGCGGGGGGCAGGATCGGGATACGCAGTATTTT
TRBV11-2,NA,TRBJ2-1,few,CASSDRDGSSYNEQFF,TGTGCCAGCAGCGATCGGGACGGAAGCTCCTACAATGAGCAGTTCTTC
TRBV19,TRBD2,TRBJ2-5,few,CASSISLGGMFQETQYF,TGTGCCAGTAGTATTTCTCTCGGGGGGATGTTCCAAGAGACCCAGTACTTC
TRBV5-5,NA,TRBJ2-1,many,CASSRSSYNEQFF,TGTGCCAGCAGCAGGAGCTCCTACAATGAGCAGTTCTTC
TRBV7-8,NA,TRBJ2-5,NA,CASSLPRETQYF,TGTGCCAGCAGCCTTCCACGGGAGACCCAGTACTTC
TRBV5-1,NA,TRBJ2-3,few,CASSLAGTPPDTQYF,TGCGCCAGCAGCTTGGCCGGGACCCCTCCAGATACGCAGTATTTT
TRBV4-1,TRBD2,TRBJ2-3,NA,CASSPILAGATDTQYF,TGCGCCAGCAGCCCGATCCTAGCGGGGGCCACAGATACGCAGTATTTT
TRBV15,NA,TRBJ2-3,NA,CATSRWSPGQVGDTQYF,TGTGCCACCAGCAGATGGAGTCCAGGGCAGGTAGGAGATACGCAGTATTTT
TRBV27,NA,TRBJ2-3,few,CASSLGVPRTDTQYF,TGTGCCAGCAGTTTAGGGGTACCCCGCACAGATACGCAGTATTTT
TRBV10-2,TRBD2,TRBJ2-7,NA,CASSRPGTSGDEQYF,TGCGCCAGCAGCCGCCCCGGGACTAGCGGGGACGAGCAGTACTTC
TRBV4-3,TRBD1,TRBJ1-3,few,CASSQIGTGFGNTIYF,TGCGCCAGCAGCCAAATAGGGACAGGGTTCGGAAACACCATATATTTT
TRBV9,NA,TRBJ2-1,few,CASSVGAGPSYNEQFF,TGTGCCAGCAGCGTAGGAGCCGGGCCATCCTACAATGAGCAGTTCTTC
TRBV2,TRBD1,TRBJ1-2,NA,CASRRGTGEYGYTF,TGTGCCAGCCGCCGAGGGACAGGGGAATATGGCTACACCTTC
TRBV7-9,NA,TRBJ1-2,NA,CASSLSSGSNYGYTF,TGTGCCAGCAGCTTATCTTCAGGGTCTAACTATGGCTACACCTTC
TRBV4-3,TRBD2,TRBJ2-5,medium-sized,CASSQERGGQETQYF,TGCGCCAGCAGCCAAGAGCGGGGGGGCCAAGAGACCCAGTACTTC
TRBV15,TRBD1,TRBJ1-5,few,CATSSYRGLSNQPQHF,TGTGCCACCAGCAGTTACAGGGGGCTTAGCAATCAGCCCCAGCATTTT
TRBV5-1,NA,TRBJ1-1,NA,CASSRPDLNTEAFF,TGCGCCAGCAGCCGTCCAGACCTGAACACTGAAGCTTTCTTT
TRBV28,NA,TRBJ2-1,few,CASSLYQGFVEQFF,TGTGCCAGCAGTTTATATCAGGGCTTCGTTGAGCAGTTCTTC
TRBV5-6,TRBD2,TRBJ2-5,NA,CASSELAGGVHETQYF,TGTGCCAGCAGCGAACTAGCGGGGGGCGTTCACGAGACCCAGTACTTC
TRBV5-6,NA,TRBJ2-5,NA,CASSLLAGIQETQYF,TGTGCCAGCAGCTTGCTGGCGGGGATTCAAGAGACCCAGTACTTC
TRBV7-3,TRBD2,TRBJ2-3,many,CASSLTGGGAGDTQYF,TGTGCCAGCAGCTTAACCGGCGGGGGGGCCGGAGATACGCAGTATTTT
TRBV5-1,NA,TRBJ2-1,few,CASSGSGSYNEQFF,TGCGCCAGCAGCGGATCCGGCTCCTACAATGAGCAGTTCTTC
TRBV6-5,NA,TRBJ1-1,NA,CASSIQGLKTEAFF,TGTGCCAGCAGCATTCAGGGGTTGAAGACTGAAGCTTTCTTT
TRBV25-1,NA,TRBJ2-3,few,CASSWGGGGYTQYF,TGTGCCAGCAGTTGGGGAGGGGGCGGATATACGCAGTATTTT
TRBV2,TRBD2,TRBJ2-5,NA,CASSDLAGGHQETQYF,TGTGCCAGCAGTGATCTAGCGGGGGGCCACCAAGAGACCCAGTACTTC
TRBV7-9,NA,TRBJ1-1,NA,CASSLGWTRETEAFF,TGTGCCAGCAGCTTAGGGTGGACTAGGGAGACTGAAGCTTTCTTT
TRBV12-3/TRBV12-4,TRBD1,TRBJ1-1,few,CASSSDRGRAFF,TGTGCCAGCAGTTCTGACAGGGGGAGAGCTTTCTTT